The following is a T cell receptor (beta chain) sequence with its context. V lost 2 bases, J lost 8 bases, and 13 bases lay in between. The CDR3 contains 14 residues. CDR1 is KGHSH and CDR2 is LQKENI in the germline V gene. This specimen comes from a study of shared clonotypes between healthy human individuals. Data came from immunoSEQ multiplex PCR; TCRdb stores just in-frame clones and leaves some out. The data hold 950,000 to 1,100,000 clones, with about 76% observed a single time. The specimen sequenced was memory CD4+ T cells sorted from blood. Subset reported: CD45RA-negative fraction. This clonotype was sampled from a young man in good health. The gene calls are TRBV18 and TRBJ1-3, with D unresolved. CDR3 coding DNA: TGTGCCAGCTCACCATCGGCTCACGGAGACACCATATATTTT. Encoded protein: CASSPSAHGDTIYF.